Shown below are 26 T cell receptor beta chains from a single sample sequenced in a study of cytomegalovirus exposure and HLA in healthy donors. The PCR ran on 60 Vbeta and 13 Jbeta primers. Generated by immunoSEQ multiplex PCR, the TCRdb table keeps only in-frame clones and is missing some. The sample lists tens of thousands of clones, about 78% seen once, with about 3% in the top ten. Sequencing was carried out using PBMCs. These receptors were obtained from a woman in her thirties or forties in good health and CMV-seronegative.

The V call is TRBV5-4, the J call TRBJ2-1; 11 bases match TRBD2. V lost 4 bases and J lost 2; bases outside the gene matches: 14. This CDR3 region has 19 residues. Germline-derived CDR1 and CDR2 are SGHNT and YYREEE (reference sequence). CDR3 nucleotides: TGTGCCAGCAGCCCCCGTGGAGTAGCGGGAGGGCCCCCCTACAATGAGCAGTTCTTC. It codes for CASSPRGVAGGPPYNEQFF.

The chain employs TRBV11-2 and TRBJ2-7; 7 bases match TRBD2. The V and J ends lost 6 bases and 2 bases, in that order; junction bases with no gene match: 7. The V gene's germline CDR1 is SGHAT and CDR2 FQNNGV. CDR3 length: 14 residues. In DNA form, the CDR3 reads TGTGCCAGCAGGGCCGCGGGAGCCCCCTACGAGCAGTACTTC. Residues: CASRAAGAPYEQYF.

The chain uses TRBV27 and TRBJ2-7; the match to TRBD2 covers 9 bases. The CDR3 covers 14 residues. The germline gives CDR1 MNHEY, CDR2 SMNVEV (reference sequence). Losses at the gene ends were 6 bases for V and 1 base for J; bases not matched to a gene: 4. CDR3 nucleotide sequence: TGTGCCAGCAGCAGACTAGCGGATTCCTACGAGCAGTACTTC. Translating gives CASSRLADSYEQYF.

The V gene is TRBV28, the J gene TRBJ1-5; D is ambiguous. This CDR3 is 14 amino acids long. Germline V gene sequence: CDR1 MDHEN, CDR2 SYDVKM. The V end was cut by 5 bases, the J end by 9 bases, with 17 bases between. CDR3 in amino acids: CASSVTPGTRPQHF. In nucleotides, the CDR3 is TGTGCCAGCAGTGTGACTCCTGGAACTCGGCCCCAGCATTTT. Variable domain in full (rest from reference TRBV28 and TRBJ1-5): DVKVTQSSRYLVKRTGEKVFLECVQDMDHENMFWYRQDPGLGLRLIYFSYDVKMKEKGDIPEGYSVSREKKERFSLILESASTNQTSMYLCASSVTPGTRPQHFGDGTRLSIL.

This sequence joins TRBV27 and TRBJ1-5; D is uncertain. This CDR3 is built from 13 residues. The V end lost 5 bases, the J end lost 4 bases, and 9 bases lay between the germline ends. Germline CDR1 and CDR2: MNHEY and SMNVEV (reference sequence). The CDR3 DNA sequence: TGTGCCAGCAGTATACACCCAAATCAGCCCCAGCATTTT. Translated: CASSIHPNQPQHF.

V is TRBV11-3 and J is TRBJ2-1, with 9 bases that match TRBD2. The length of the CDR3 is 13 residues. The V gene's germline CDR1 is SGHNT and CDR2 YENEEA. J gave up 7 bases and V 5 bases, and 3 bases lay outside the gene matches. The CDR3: CASSISGSNEQFF. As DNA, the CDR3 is TGTGCCAGCAGCATTAGCGGGAGTAATGAGCAGTTCTTC.

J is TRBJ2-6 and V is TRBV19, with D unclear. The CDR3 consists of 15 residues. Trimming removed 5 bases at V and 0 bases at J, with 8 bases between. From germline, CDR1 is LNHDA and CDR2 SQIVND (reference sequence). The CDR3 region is CASSLPSSGANVLTF. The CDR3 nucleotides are TGTGCCAGTAGTCTCCCCAGCTCTGGGGCCAACGTCCTGACTTTC.

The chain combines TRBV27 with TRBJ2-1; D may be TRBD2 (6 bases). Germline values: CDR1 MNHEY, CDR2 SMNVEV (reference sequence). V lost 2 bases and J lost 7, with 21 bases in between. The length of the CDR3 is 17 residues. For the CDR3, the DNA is TGTGCCAGCAGTTTAGGGTCTGGGGGGAGAGGCAGTAATGAGCAGTTCTTC. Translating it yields CASSLGSGGRGSNEQFF.

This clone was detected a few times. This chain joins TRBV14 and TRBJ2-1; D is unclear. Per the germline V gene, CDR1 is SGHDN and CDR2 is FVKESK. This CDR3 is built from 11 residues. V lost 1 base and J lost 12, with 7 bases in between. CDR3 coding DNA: TGTGCCAGCAGCCAAGGGAGTTGGCAGTTCTTC. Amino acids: CASSQGSWQFF.

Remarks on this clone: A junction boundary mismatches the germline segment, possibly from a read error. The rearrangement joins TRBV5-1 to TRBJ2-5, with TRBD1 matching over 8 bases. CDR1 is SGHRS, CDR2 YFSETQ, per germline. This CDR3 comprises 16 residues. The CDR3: CASSLGVTGVWETPYF. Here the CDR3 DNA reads TGCGCCAGCAGCTTGGGGGTGACAGGGGTTTGGGAGACCCCGTACTTC.

The CDR3 bases are TGCAGCGGCCGGGACAGGGGGGCCTACAATGAGCAGTTCTTC. It translates to CSGRDRGAYNEQFF. J is TRBJ2-1 and V is TRBV29-1, with TRBD1 matching over 11 bases. The CDR3 sequence is 14 residues long. After removal of 7 bases from V and 2 bases from J, the junction contained 4 bases not matched to a gene. Looked up from germline, CDR1 is SQVTM and CDR2 is ANQGSEA.

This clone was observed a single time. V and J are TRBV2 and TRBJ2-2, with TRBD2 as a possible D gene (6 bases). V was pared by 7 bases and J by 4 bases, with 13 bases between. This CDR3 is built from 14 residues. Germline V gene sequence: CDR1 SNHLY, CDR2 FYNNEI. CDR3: CASNRQGGTGELFF. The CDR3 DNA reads TGTGCCAGCAATCGGCAGGGAGGCACCGGGGAGCTGTTTTTT.

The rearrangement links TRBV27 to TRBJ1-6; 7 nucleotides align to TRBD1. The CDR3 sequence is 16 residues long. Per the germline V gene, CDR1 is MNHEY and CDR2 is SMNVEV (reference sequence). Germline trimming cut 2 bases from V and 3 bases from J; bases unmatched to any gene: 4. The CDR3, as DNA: TGTGCCAGCAGTTTAAAAGCAGGGGGCTATAATTCACCCCTCCACTTT. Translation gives CASSLKAGGYNSPLHF.

The CDR3 DNA reads TGTGCCAGCAGTTTGGGGACAGGGGTCTACACTGAAGCTTTCTTT. Protein: CASSLGTGVYTEAFF. The J gene is TRBJ1-1, the V gene TRBV28, with 10 bases identical to TRBD1. Looked up from germline, CDR1 is MDHEN and CDR2 is SYDVKM. V shed 3 bases, J shed 3 bases, and the junction held 4 bases outside the gene matches. The CDR3 totals 15 residues.

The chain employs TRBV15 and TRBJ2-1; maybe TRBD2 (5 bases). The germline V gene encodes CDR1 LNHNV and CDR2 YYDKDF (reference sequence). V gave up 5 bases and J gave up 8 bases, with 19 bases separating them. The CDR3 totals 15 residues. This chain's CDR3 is CATSEVRGRGDEQFF. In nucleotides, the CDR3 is TGTGCCACCAGCGAGGTTCGAGGGAGAGGCGATGAGCAGTTCTTC.

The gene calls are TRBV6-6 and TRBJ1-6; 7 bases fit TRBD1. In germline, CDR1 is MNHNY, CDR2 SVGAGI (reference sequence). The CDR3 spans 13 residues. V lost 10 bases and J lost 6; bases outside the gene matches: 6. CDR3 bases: TGTGCCACCCCGACAGGGCCTAATTCACCCCTCCACTTT. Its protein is CATPTGPNSPLHF.

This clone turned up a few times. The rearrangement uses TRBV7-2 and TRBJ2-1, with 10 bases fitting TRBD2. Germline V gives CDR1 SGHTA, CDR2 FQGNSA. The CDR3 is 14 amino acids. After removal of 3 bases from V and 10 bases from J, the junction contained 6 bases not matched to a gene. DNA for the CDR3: TGTGCCAGCAGCTTGGGACTAGCGAATGACGAGCAGTTCTTC. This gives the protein CASSLGLANDEQFF.

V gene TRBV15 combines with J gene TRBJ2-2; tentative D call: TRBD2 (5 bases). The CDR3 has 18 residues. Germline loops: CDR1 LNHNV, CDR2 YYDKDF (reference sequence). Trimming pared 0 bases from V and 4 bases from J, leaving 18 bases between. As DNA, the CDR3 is TGTGCCACCAGCAGAGATATGTTTCTTGGACTCCTCACCGGGGAGCTGTTTTTT. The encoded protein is CATSRDMFLGLLTGELFF.

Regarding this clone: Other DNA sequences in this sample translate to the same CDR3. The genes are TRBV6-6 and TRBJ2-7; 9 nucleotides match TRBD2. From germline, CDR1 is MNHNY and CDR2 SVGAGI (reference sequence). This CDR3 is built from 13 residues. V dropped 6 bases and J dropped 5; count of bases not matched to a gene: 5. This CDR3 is CASSPLAGHEQYF. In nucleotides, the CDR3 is TGTGCCAGCAGCCCCCTAGCGGGACACGAGCAGTACTTC.

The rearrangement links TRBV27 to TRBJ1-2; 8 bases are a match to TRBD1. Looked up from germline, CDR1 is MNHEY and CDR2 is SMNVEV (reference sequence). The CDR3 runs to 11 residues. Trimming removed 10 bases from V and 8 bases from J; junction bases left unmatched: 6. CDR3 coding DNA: TGTGCCACCTACCGACAGGGGGGCTACACCTTC. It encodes CATYRQGGYTF.

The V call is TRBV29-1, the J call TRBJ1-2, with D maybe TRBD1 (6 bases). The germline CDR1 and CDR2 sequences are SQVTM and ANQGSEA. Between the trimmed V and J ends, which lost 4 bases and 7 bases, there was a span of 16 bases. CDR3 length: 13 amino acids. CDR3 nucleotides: TGCAGCGTTGTCGCGGCAGGGGTGGTTGGCTACACCTTC. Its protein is CSVVAAGVVGYTF. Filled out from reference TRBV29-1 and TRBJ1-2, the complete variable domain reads SAVISQKPSRDICQRGTSLTIQCQVDSQVTMMFWYRQQPGQSLTLIATANQGSEATYESGFVIDKFPISRPNLTFSTLTVSNMSPEDSSIYLCSVVAAGVVGYTFGSGTRLTVV.

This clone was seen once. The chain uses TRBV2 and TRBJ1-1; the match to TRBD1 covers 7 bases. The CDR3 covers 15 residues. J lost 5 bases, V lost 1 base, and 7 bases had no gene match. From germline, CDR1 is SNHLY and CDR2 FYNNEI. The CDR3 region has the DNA TGTGCCAGCAGTGAAGGGAGGGACAGTTGGACTGAAGCTTTCTTT. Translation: CASSEGRDSWTEAFF. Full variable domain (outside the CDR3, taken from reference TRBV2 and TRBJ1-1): EPEVTQTPSHQVTQMGQEVILRCVPISNHLYFYWYRQILGQKVEFLVSFYNNEISEKSEIFDDQFSVERPDGSNFTLKIRSTKLEDSAMYFCASSEGRDSWTEAFFGQGTRLTVV.

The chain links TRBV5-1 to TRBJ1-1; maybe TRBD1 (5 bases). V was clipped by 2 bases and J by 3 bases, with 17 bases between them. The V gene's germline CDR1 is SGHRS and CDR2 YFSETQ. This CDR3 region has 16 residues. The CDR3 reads CASSFAGMMADTEAFF. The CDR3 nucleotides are TGCGCCAGCAGCTTTGCAGGGATGATGGCTGACACTGAAGCTTTCTTT.

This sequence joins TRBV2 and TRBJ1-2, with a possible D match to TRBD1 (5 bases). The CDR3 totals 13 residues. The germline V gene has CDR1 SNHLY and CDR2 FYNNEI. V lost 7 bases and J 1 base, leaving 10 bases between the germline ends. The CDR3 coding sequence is TGTGCCAGCAAAACAGGAGTTAACTATGGCTACACCTTC. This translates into CASKTGVNYGYTF. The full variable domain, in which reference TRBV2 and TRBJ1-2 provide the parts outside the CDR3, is EPEVTQTPSHQVTQMGQEVILRCVPISNHLYFYWYRQILGQKVEFLVSFYNNEISEKSEIFDDQFSVERPDGSNFTLKIRSTKLEDSAMYFCASKTGVNYGYTFGSGTRLTVV.

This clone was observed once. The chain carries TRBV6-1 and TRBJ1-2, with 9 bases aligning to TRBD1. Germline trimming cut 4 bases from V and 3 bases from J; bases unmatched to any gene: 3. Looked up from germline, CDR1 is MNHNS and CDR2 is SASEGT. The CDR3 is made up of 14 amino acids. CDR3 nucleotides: TGTGCCAGCAGTGTACAGGGGGCGGACTATGGCTACACCTTC. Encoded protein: CASSVQGADYGYTF.

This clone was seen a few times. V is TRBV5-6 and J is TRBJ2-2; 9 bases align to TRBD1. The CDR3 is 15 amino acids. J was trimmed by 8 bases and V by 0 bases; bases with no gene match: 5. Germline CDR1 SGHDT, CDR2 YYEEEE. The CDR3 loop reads CASSLGDRDSGELFF. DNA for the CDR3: TGTGCCAGCAGCTTGGGGGACAGGGATTCGGGGGAGCTGTTTTTT.